The text below deals with one TCR beta chain. Reverse transcription of about 0.45 to 1 ug RNA was performed with random hexamers. Across 54 Vbeta and 13 Jbeta, TCR beta CDR3 was amplified with immunoSEQ multiplex PCR. Via MiXCR, TCRdb re-called the immunoSEQ multiplex PCR reads, giving one row per CDR3 protein. The repertoire holds about 110,000 distinct CDR3 sequences, approximately 94% seen once, with about 0.42% in the top ten. This record comes from a study of CD8 T cells in Susac syndrome. For the study at large: Patients with Susac syndrome were therapy-naive, treated with corticosteroids, or treated with intravenous immunoglobulin alone when blood was collected.

CDR3 size: 13 residues. Trimming stripped 3 bases from V and 0 bases from J, with 5 bases between. The V gene's germline CDR1 is MGHRA and CDR2 YSYEKL. The sample taken for sequencing was CD8+ T cells from PBMCs. The J gene is TRBJ1-1, the V gene TRBV4-1; D is undetermined. The clonotype originates from a human donor with Susac syndrome. CDR3 nucleotides: TGCGCCAGCAGCCATGCAGTGAACACTGAAGCTTTCTTT. Translated, it gives CASSHAVNTEAFF.